The 22 T cell receptor beta chains below all came from one sample that was sequenced in a study of tumor-infiltrating lymphocytes in primary liver carcinoma. Researchers drew blood RNA from unsorted whole blood and extracted germline DNA as well. With a constant-region primer, TCR beta cDNA was made from approximately 500 ng of total RNA. Three-round nested multiplex PCR performed with slightly modified ARM-PCR produced the TCR beta libraries. For about 11 cycles apiece, the opening two PCR rounds ran with TRBV1-TRBV30 forward primers and a C-beta reverse primer. In TCRdb, the multiplex PCR reads were re-called with MiXCR into one record per CDR3 protein. The sample yields around 330,000 distinct CDR3 sequences, 58% seen once. Sequenced input: peripheral blood. The origin of the receptors is a woman in her twenties or thirties with primary liver carcinoma and hepatitis B virus infection.

J is TRBJ2-1 and V is TRBV6-1; 9 positions agree with TRBD2. The CDR3 has 15 amino acids. The V and J ends lost 1 base and 12 bases, in that order; junction bases with no gene match: 10. Germline lookup yields CDR1 MNHNS and CDR2 SASEGT. The CDR3 region has the DNA TGTGCCAGCAGTGAAGTAGCGGGGCGGGAGGGCCTGCAGTTCTTC. It is translated as CASSEVAGREGLQFF.

This clonotype showed up just a few times. The chain joins TRBV6-6 to TRBJ2-1; 10 bases match TRBD2. With V trimmed by 6 bases and J by 7 bases, 6 bases remained unmatched. In germline, CDR1 is MNHNY, CDR2 SVGAGI (reference sequence). The CDR3 consists of 14 residues. CDR3 amino acids: CASSLSGRMNEQFF. The CDR3 DNA is TGTGCCAGCAGCCTTAGCGGGAGGATGAATGAGCAGTTCTTC.

This clonotype appeared a single time. A read error is possible here, since a much larger clone lies one base away. The genes are TRBV5-6 and TRBJ1-3, with D unclear. V shed 2 bases and J shed 2 bases, with 11 bases lying between them. Germline lookup yields CDR1 SGHDT and CDR2 YYEEEE. The CDR3 runs to 15 residues. This chain's CDR3 is CASSLKSAPGNTIYF. CDR3 nucleotide sequence: TGTGCCAGCAGCTTAAAGAGCGCTCCTGGAAACACCATATATTTT.

Comments on this clonotype: One end of the junction does not line up with germline, which may come from a read error. The chain is built from TRBV4-3 and TRBJ1-2; possible D gene TRBD1, 6 bases. The CDR3 runs to 15 residues. In germline, CDR1 is LGHNA, CDR2 YSLEER. CDR3 coding DNA: TGCGCCAGCAGCCAAGATCGGGACATCATTTATGGCTATACCTTC. Translating gives CASSQDRDIIYGYTF.

This clonotype was seen repeatedly, ten times or more. The V call is TRBV12-3 or TRBV12-4, the J call TRBJ2-4; the D gene is possibly TRBD2 (6 bases). This CDR3 has 14 residues. V dropped 4 bases and J dropped 1 base, with 8 bases sitting between them. The CDR3 loop reads CASSWAGAKNIQYF. CDR3 DNA sequence: TGTGCCAGCAGTTGGGCGGGGGCCAAAAACATTCAGTACTTC.

The count of this clonotype is one. CDR3: CASSYSRGGTNIQYF. The CDR3 coding sequence is TGTGCCAGCAGTTACTCGAGAGGGGGCACAAACATTCAGTACTTC. This rearrangement joins TRBV6-6 to TRBJ2-4, with 7 bases matching TRBD1. V dropped 0 bases and J dropped 6; count of bases not matched to a gene: 5. This CDR3 contains 15 residues. Germline CDR1 reads MNHNY; CDR2 reads SVGAGI (reference sequence).

The gene calls are TRBV6-1 and TRBJ1-4; no clear D. This CDR3 is built from 14 residues. Germline V CDR1 and CDR2: MNHNS, SASEGT. V was cut by 8 bases and J by 2 bases, with 12 bases left in between. For the CDR3, the DNA is TGTGCCAGCGGGCGGGGAGGCACTAATGAAAAACTGTTTTTT. This sequence encodes CASGRGGTNEKLFF.

Turning to this clonotype: With a much larger clone just one base away, this may be a read error. Without the conserved terminal phenylalanine or tryptophan, this CDR3 likely stems from a read error. The gene calls are TRBV12-3 or TRBV12-4 and TRBJ2-1, with D possibly matching TRBD1 (5 bases). This CDR3 has 14 amino acids. V dropped 3 bases and J dropped 5 bases, with 11 bases sitting between them. The CDR3 protein is CASSFETVNNEQFS. In DNA form, the CDR3 reads TGTGCCAGCAGTTTTGAGACAGTGAACAATGAGCAGTTCTCC.

Of note for this clonotype: Relative to the germline gene, one junction end is altered; a read error may explain this. The chain couples TRBV12-3 or TRBV12-4 to TRBJ1-4; TRBD1 aligns across 8 bases. The CDR3 spans 12 residues. The CDR3 is CASSFVTGDLLF. The CDR3 DNA reads as TGTGCCAGCAGTTTTGTGACAGGGGACCTGCTTTTT.

This clonotype was counted many times. DNA for the CDR3: TGTGCCAGCAGCTCGACCGGGAGTTTCCGTGTCAATGAGCAGTTCTTC. As protein: CASSSTGSFRVNEQFF. V gene TRBV11-3 combines with J gene TRBJ2-1; D is perhaps TRBD2 (6 bases). The germline V gene encodes CDR1 SGHNT and CDR2 YENEEA. This CDR3 is 16 amino acids long. The V and J ends lost 4 bases and 6 bases respectively, with 19 bases between them.

Details on this clonotype: The conserved final phenylalanine or tryptophan is absent from the CDR3, which likely points to a read error. The chain recombines TRBV4-2 with TRBJ1-3, with D hard to call. The germline V gene has CDR1 LGHNA and CDR2 YNFKEQ. The length of the CDR3 is 15 residues. The CDR3 nucleotides are TGTGCCGGCAGCCAAGACGTCAACTCTGGAAACACCATATATCTT. Translated: CAGSQDVNSGNTIYL.

A word on this clonotype: The junction and the germline gene differ at one end; a read error may be behind it. The rearrangement joins TRBV6-2 or TRBV6-3 to TRBJ2-1, with D uncertain. The CDR3 totals 11 residues. From germline, CDR1 is MNHEY and CDR2 SVGEGT. The CDR3: CDSSPYNEQFF. Written as DNA, the CDR3 is TGTGACAGCAGTCCTTACAATGAACAGTTCTTC.

A word on this clonotype: The junction departs from the called germline gene at one end, perhaps through a read error. The chain employs TRBV12-3 or TRBV12-4 and TRBJ2-5; 9 positions match TRBD1. CDR3 length equals 14 residues. The CDR3 sequence: CASSLGDRAETQHF. In DNA, the CDR3 is TGTGCCAGCAGTTTGGGGGACAGGGCGGAGACCCAGCACTTC.

This clonotype has a count of ten or more. CDR3 in amino acids: CASSRTSPGFNSPLHF. In nucleotides, the CDR3 is TGTGCCAGCAGCCGTACATCGCCAGGGTTTAATTCACCCCTCCACTTT. The genes are TRBV6-6 and TRBJ1-6, with a possible D match to TRBD1 (5 bases). The germline V gene has CDR1 MNHNY and CDR2 SVGAGI (reference sequence). The V end lost 6 bases, the J end lost 6 bases, and 18 bases lay between the germline ends. This CDR3 comprises 16 residues.

Of note for this clonotype: The CDR3 carries no conserved terminal phenylalanine or tryptophan, so it likely arises from a read error. The chain uses TRBV4-1 and TRBJ2-3; perhaps D is TRBD1 or TRBD2 (5 bases each). From germline, CDR1 is MGHRA and CDR2 YSYEKL. V lost 4 bases and J 7 bases, leaving 18 bases between the germline ends. This CDR3 is built from 15 residues. The CDR3 DNA reads as TGCGCCAGCAGCCCTAAGTGGGAGTGGGGCCATACGCAGTATCTT. Its protein is CASSPKWEWGHTQYL.

About this clonotype itself: At one boundary the junction diverges from the germline segment, which might be a read error. This chain joins TRBV5-6 and TRBJ2-3; D may be TRBD1 (6 bases). The germline V gene has CDR1 SGHDT and CDR2 YYEEEE. This CDR3 is 12 amino acids long. The chain's CDR3 is CSSSMVGTSQYF. In DNA form, the CDR3 reads TGTTCCAGCAGCATGGTGGGGACATCTCAGTATTTT.

V usage is TRBV7-9 and J usage is TRBJ1-5, with D perhaps matching TRBD1 (6 bases). The CDR3 is 15 residues long. V was trimmed by 3 bases and J by 2 bases, leaving 11 bases between them. Germline loops: CDR1 SEHNR, CDR2 FQNEAQ (reference sequence). In DNA, the CDR3 is TGTGCCAGCAGCTTCGGGGGGCACGGCAATCAGCCCCAGCATTTT. Translating gives CASSFGGHGNQPQHF.

This rearrangement joins TRBV12-3 or TRBV12-4 to TRBJ2-1; D is ambiguous. The length of the CDR3 is 15 residues. The V and J ends lost 3 bases and 9 bases respectively, with 18 bases between them. The DNA of the CDR3 is TGTGCCAGCAGTTTTATCCCCTCCCCAGCCGTTGAGCAGTTCTTC. This translates into CASSFIPSPAVEQFF.

About this clonotype itself: A single base separates this from a much larger clone, so it may be a read error. The V and J genes are TRBV6-5 and TRBJ1-2; D is possibly TRBD1 (6 bases). Germline V gives CDR1 MNHEY, CDR2 SVGAGI. The ends were cut back, 0 bases at V and 4 bases at J, with 24 bases in the middle. This CDR3 is built from 19 residues. The CDR3: CASSYSRVTGSGLGYGYTF. CDR3 coding DNA: TGTGCCAGCAGTTACTCGAGGGTCACAGGGAGCGGCCTTGGCTATGGCTACACCTTC.

CDR3 in DNA: TGTGCCAGCAGCCACCTCCGGACAGGGACAGTTCACGAGCAGTACTTC. This gives the protein CASSHLRTGTVHEQYF. The chain has TRBV14 and TRBJ2-7, with 8 bases that match TRBD1. The junction had 12 bases not matched to a gene; V was cut back by 3 bases and J by 5 bases. CDR1 and CDR2 from the germline V gene are SGHDN and FVKESK. The CDR3 length is 16 residues.

With respect to this clonotype: A much larger clonotype is one base distant, so this may be a read error. This chain links TRBV29-1 with TRBJ1-1; D call uncertain. This CDR3 comprises 13 residues. Per germline, CDR1 SQVTM and CDR2 ANQGSEA. CDR3 residues: CGAERDGYAEAFF. The DNA of the CDR3 is TGCGGCGCTGAACGTGACGGTTATGCTGAAGCTTTCTTT. The variable domain in full, with the rest retrieved from reference TRBV29-1 and TRBJ1-1, is SAVISQKPSRDICQRGTSLTIQCQVDSQVTMMFWYRQQPGQSLTLIATANQGSEATYESGFVIDKFPISRPNLTFSTLTVSNMSPEDSSIYLCGAERDGYAEAFFGQGTRLTVV.

This chain uses TRBV5-5 with TRBJ2-3; 7 nucleotides align to TRBD1. Germline trimming cut 5 bases from V and 2 bases from J; bases unmatched to any gene: 11. The CDR3 has 16 amino acids. Germline lookup yields CDR1 SGHKS and CDR2 YYEKEE (reference sequence). CDR3 in DNA: TGTGCCAGCAGACCGGTTTCGGGACAGCCCACAGATACGCAGTATTTT. It encodes CASRPVSGQPTDTQYF.